This T cell receptor beta chain came from a study of T cell responses to AZD1222 COVID-19 vaccine. General study results and limits: Spike-specific TCR breadth and depth grew following two AZD1222 doses. Females outnumbered males among donors, who were mostly white British; clonal diversity was possibly underestimated. Recipients of AZD1222 seropositive at baseline numbered only 6 or 7.

Sequenced by immunoSEQ multiplex PCR; TCRdb stores in-frame clones only, minus some. The profile shows 250,000 to 300,000 clones, almost 95% of them singletons. Regarding this clone: The antigen remains unidentified.

V was clipped by 0 bases and J by 4 bases, with 7 bases between them. Per the germline V gene, CDR1 is SGDLS and CDR2 is YYNGEE. The length of the CDR3 is 13 residues. Material: peripheral blood, obtained 28 days after the second AZD1222 dose. This sequence joins TRBV9 and TRBJ1-1; no reliable D call. This sequence was found in an adult who received the AZD1222 COVID-19 vaccine. CDR3 coding DNA: TGTGCCAGCAGCGTAGATGGCCCCACTGAAGCTTTCTTT. This codes for CASSVDGPTEAFF. Based on the CDR3 plus reference TRBV9 and TRBJ1-1, the full variable domain is DSGVTQTPKHLITATGQRVTLRCSPRSGDLSVYWYQQSLDQGLQFLIQYYNGEERAKGNILERFSAQQFPDLHSELNLSSLELGDSALYFCASSVDGPTEAFFGQGTRLTVV.